This T cell receptor (beta chain) is from a study of cytomegalovirus exposure and HLA in healthy donors. The donors, nominally healthy at sampling, likely had unrecorded immune exposures. Germline CDR1 and CDR2: SGHTS and YDEGEE. V dropped 3 bases and J dropped 4; count of bases not matched to a gene: 10. CDR3 size: 17 residues. 60 Vbeta and 13 Jbeta primers were used in PCR. The data were produced by immunoSEQ multiplex PCR, yet TCRdb's version contains in-frame clones alone and is incomplete. The table records about 200,000 clones, 75% to 85% of them present only once. The sequence was obtained from a woman aged 45 to 65 in good health and CMV-seropositive. This chain links TRBV5-8 with TRBJ2-3; TRBD2 matches 11 bases. The sequenced material came from PBMCs. The CDR3 loop is CASSSLLAGASPDTQYF. The CDR3 DNA reads as TGTGCCAGCAGCTCCCTACTAGCGGGAGCCTCCCCAGATACGCAGTATTTT. Supplemented by reference TRBV5-8 and TRBJ2-3, the full variable domain reads EAGVTQSPTHLIKTRGQQATLRCSPISGHTSVYWYQQALGLGLQFLLWYDEGEERNRGNFPPRFSGRQFPNYSSELNVNALELEDSALYLCASSSLLAGASPDTQYFGPGTRLTVL.